This TCR beta chain was sequenced for a study of T cell clonotyping in hematopoietic cell transplantation. Study-wide background: Pretransplant recipient samples were taken after cytoreduction.

Overall study findings and caveats: After transplant, recipient diversity fell while pathologically expanded clonotypes grew through day 180.

For this clone: As yet, its antigen is unknown. Other DNA sequences in this sample translate to the same CDR3.

Regarding time point: recipient sample about 28 days before transplant, after cytoreduction. Germline CDR1 reads MNHEY; CDR2 reads SVGAGI. Trimming at V came to 5 bases and at J to 5 bases, leaving 5 bases not matched to a gene. This CDR3 has 13 residues. Data came from immunoSEQ multiplex PCR; TCRdb stores just in-frame clones and leaves some out. The sample lists more than 70,000 clones, 96% occurring once. The specimen comprised peripheral blood mononuclear cells, sampled before stem cell transplant. The chain recombines TRBV6-5 with TRBJ1-1, with 7 bases that match TRBD1. The receptor's source is a woman aged 45-60 years with acute myeloid leukemia. Some clones in this sample may be carry-over from other donors' samples. CDR3 in amino acids: CASSRDSRTEAFF. The CDR3 DNA sequence: TGTGCCAGCAGTCGGGACAGCAGAACTGAAGCTTTCTTT.